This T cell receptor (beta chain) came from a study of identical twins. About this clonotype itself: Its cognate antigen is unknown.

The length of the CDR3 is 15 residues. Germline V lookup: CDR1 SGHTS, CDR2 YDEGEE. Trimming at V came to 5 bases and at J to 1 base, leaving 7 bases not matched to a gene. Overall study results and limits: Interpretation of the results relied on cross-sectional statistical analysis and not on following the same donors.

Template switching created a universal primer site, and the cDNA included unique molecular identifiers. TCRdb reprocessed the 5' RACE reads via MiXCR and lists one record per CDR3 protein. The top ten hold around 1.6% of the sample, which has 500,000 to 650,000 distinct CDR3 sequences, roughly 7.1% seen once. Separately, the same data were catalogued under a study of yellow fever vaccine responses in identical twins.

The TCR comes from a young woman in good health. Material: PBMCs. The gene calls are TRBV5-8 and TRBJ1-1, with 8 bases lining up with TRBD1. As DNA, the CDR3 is TGTGCCAGCAGACCCGGACAGGGCGGGAACACTGAAGCTTTCTTT. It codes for CASRPGQGGNTEAFF.